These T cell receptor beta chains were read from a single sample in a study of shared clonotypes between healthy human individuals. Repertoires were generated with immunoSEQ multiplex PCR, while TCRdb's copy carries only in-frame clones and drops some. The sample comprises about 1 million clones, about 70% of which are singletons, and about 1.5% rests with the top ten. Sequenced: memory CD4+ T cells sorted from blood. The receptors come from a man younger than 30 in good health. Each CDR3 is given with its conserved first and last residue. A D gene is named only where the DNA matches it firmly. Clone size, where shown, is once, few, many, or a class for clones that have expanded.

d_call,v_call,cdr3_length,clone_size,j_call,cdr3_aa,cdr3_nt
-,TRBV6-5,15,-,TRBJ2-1,CASREGIGLYNEQFF,TGTGCCAGCAGAGAGGGAATAGGGTTGTACAATGAGCAGTTCTTC
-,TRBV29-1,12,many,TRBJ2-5,CSVGPAQETQYF,TGCAGCGTTGGGCCGGCACAAGAGACCCAGTACTTC
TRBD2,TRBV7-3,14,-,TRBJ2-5,CASSPSGTQETQYF,TGTGCCAGCAGCCCGAGCGGGACCCAAGAGACCCAGTACTTC
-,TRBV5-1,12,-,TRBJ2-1,CASSWQANEQFF,TGCGCCAGCAGCTGGCAGGCTAATGAGCAGTTCTTC
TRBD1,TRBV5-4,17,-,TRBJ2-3,CASSLGTGATITDTQYF,TGTGCCAGCAGCTTGGGGACAGGGGCTACTATCACAGATACGCAGTATTTT
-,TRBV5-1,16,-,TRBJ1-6,CASSLGGSSYNSPLHF,TGCGCCAGCAGCTTAGGGGGAAGCTCCTATAATTCACCCCTCCACTTT
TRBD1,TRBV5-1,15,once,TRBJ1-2,CASSLRQGASYGYTF,TGCGCCAGCAGCCTACGGCAGGGGGCCAGCTATGGCTACACCTTC
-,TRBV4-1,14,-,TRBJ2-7,CASSRDSTFIGQYF,TGCGCCAGCAGCCGGGACTCCACTTTTATAGGGCAGTACTTC
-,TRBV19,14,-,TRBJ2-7,CASSIRTGDYEQYF,TGTGCCAGTAGTATTCGGACGGGTGACTACGAGCAGTACTTC
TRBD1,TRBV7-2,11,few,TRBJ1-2,CASSYSRGYTF,TGTGCCAGCAGCTACAGCAGGGGGTACACCTTC